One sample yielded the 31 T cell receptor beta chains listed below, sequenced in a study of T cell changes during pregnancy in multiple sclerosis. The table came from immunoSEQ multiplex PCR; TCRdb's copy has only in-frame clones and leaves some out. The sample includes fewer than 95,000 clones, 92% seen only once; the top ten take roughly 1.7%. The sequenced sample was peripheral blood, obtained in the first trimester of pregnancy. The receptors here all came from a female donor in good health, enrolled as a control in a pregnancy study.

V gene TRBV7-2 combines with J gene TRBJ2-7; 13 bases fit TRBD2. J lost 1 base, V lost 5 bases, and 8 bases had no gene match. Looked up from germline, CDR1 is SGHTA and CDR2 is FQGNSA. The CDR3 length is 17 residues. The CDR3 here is CASSLPPGLAGSYEQYF. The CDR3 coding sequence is TGTGCCAGCAGCCTTCCTCCGGGACTAGCGGGGTCCTACGAGCAGTACTTC. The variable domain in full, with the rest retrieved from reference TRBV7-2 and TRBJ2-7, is GAGVSQSPSNKVTEKGKDVELRCDPISGHTALYWYRQSLGQGLEFLIYFQGNSAPDKSGLPSDRFSAERTGGSVSTLTIQRTQQEDSAVYLCASSLPPGLAGSYEQYFGPGTRLTVT.

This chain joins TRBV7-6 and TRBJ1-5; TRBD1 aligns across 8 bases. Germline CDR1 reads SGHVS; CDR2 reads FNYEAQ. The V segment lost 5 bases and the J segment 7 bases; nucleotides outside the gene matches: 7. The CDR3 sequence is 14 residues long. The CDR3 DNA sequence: TGTGCCAGCAGCCAGGACAGGGCGGGCCAGCCCCAGCATTTT. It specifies CASSQDRAGQPQHF.

The CDR3 coding sequence is TGTGCCAGCAGTTTTAGTCCCTCGGTCTCTAACATTCAGTACTTC. It yields the protein CASSFSPSVSNIQYF. The V and J genes are TRBV27 and TRBJ2-4; D gene unclear. CDR1 and CDR2 (germline): MNHEY, SMNVEV (reference sequence). V lost 3 bases, J lost 7 bases, and 16 bases lay in between. The CDR3 loop spans 15 amino acids.

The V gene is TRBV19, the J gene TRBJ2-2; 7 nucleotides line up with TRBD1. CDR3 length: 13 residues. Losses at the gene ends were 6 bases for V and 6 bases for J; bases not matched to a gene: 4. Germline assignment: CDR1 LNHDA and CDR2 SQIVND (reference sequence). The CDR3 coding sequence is TGTGCCAGTAGCATACAGGGGTCCGGGGAGCTGTTTTTT. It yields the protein CASSIQGSGELFF.

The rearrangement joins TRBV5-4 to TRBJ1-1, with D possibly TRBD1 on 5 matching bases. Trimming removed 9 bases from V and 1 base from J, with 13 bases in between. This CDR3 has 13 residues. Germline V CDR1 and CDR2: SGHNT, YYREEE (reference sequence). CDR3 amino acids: CAMNRGSNTEAFF. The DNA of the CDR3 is TGTGCCATGAACCGGGGGTCGAACACTGAAGCTTTCTTT.

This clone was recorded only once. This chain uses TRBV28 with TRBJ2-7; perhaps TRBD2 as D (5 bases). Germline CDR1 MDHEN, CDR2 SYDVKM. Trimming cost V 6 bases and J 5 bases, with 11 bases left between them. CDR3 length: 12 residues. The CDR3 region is CASSHPGDEQYF. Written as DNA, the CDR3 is TGTGCCAGCAGCCACCCCGGGGACGAGCAGTACTTC.

CDR3 nucleotides: TGTGCCAGCAACCGCGGGGCGAACACTGAAGCTTTCTTT. It is translated as CASNRGANTEAFF. The gene calls are TRBV7-2 and TRBJ1-1, with D perhaps matching TRBD1 (5 bases). The CDR3 spans 13 residues. The germline V gene encodes CDR1 SGHTA and CDR2 FQGNSA. V was pared by 7 bases and J by 1 base, with 10 bases between. Using reference TRBV7-2 and TRBJ1-1 for the parts outside the CDR3, the full variable domain is GAGVSQSPSNKVTEKGKDVELRCDPISGHTALYWYRQSLGQGLEFLIYFQGNSAPDKSGLPSDRFSAERTGGSVSTLTIQRTQQEDSAVYLCASNRGANTEAFFGQGTRLTVV.

Here the CDR3 reads CASSLSGHHPSEQYF. The CDR3, as DNA: TGTGCCAGCAGCTTAAGCGGCCACCACCCATCCGAGCAGTACTTC. This chain joins TRBV13 and TRBJ2-7; the D gene is possibly TRBD2 (5 bases). Germline lookup yields CDR1 PRHDT and CDR2 FYEKMQ (reference sequence). The length of the CDR3 is 15 residues. V lost 2 bases and J lost 6, with 17 bases in between.

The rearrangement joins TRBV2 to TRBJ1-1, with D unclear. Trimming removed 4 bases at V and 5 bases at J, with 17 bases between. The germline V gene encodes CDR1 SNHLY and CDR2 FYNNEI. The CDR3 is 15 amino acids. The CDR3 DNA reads TGTGCCAGCAGTGGCCTGGAGGGCTTTCGGACTGAAGCTTTCTTT. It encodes CASSGLEGFRTEAFF.

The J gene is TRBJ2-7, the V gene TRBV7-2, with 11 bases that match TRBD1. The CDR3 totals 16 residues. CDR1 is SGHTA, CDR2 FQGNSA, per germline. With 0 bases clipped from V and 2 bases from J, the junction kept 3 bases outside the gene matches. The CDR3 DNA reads TGTGCCAGCAGCTTAGCTCCGGGACAGGGGGCCTACGAGCAGTACTTC. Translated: CASSLAPGQGAYEQYF.

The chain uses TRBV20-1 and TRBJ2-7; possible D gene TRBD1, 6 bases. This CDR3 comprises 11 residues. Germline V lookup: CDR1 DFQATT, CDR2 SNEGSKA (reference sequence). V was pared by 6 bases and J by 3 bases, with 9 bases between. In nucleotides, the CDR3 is TGCAGTGCAGGACAGCACTACGAGCAGTACTTC. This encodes CSAGQHYEQYF.

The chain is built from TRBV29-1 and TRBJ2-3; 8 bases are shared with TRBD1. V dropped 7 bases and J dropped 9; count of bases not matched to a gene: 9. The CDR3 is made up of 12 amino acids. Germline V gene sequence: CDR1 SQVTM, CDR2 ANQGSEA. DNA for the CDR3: TGCAGCGCCTCCAGGGGGCTCGGGACGCAGTATTTT. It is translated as CSASRGLGTQYF.

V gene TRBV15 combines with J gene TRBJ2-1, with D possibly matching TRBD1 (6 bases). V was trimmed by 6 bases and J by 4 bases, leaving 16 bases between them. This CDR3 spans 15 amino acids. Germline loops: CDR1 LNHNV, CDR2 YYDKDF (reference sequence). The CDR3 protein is CATSTTGTTYNEQFF. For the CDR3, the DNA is TGTGCCACCAGTACGACCGGGACAACATACAATGAGCAGTTCTTC.

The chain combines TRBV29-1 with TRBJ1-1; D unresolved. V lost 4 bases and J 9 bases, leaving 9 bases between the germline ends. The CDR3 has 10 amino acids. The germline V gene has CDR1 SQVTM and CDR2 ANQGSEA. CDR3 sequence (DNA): TGCAGCGTTGGCCGAGACAAAGCTTTCTTT. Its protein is CSVGRDKAFF.

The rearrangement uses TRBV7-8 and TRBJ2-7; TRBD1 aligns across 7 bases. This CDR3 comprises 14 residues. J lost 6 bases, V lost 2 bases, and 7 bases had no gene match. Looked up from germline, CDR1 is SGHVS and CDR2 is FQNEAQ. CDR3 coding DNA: TGTGCCAGCAGCTTAACCGGGACAGTCCTCGAGCAGTACTTC. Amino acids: CASSLTGTVLEQYF.

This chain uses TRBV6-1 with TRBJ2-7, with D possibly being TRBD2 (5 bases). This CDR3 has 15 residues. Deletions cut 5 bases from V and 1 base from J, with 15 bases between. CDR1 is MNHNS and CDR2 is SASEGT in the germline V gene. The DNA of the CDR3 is TGTGCCAGCAGTCCTCTCATAGCGCTATCCTACGAGCAGTACTTC. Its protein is CASSPLIALSYEQYF.

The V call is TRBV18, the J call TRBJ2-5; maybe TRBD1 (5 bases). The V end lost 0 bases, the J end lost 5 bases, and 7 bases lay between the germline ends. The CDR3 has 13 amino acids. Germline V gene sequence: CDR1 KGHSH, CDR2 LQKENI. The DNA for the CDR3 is TGTGCCAGCTCACCACCAGGGGTGGAGACCCAGTACTTC. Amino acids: CASSPPGVETQYF.

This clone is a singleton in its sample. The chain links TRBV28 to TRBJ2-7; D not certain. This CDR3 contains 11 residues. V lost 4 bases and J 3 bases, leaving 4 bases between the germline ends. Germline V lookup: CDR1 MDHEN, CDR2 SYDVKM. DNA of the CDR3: TGTGCCAGCAGTTCCATCTACGAGCAGTACTTC. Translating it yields CASSSIYEQYF.

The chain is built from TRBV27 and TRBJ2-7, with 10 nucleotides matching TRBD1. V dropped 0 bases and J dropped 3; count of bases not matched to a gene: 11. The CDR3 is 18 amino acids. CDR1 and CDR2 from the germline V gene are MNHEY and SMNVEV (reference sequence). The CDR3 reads CASSLSLAKTGGIYEQYF. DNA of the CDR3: TGTGCCAGCAGTTTATCCCTTGCTAAGACAGGGGGCATCTACGAGCAGTACTTC.

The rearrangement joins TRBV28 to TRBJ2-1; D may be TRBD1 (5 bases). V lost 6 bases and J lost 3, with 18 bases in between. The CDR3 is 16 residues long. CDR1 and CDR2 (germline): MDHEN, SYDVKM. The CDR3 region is CASSHQGGRVYNEQFF. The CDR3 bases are TGTGCCAGCAGCCACCAGGGCGGCAGGGTCTACAATGAGCAGTTCTTC. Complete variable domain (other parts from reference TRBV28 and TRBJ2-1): DVKVTQSSRYLVKRTGEKVFLECVQDMDHENMFWYRQDPGLGLRLIYFSYDVKMKEKGDIPEGYSVSREKKERFSLILESASTNQTSMYLCASSHQGGRVYNEQFFGPGTRLTVL.

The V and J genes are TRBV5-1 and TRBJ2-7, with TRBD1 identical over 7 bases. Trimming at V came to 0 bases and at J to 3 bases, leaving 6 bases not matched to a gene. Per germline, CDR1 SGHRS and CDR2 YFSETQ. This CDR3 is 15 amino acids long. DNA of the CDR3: TGCGCCAGCAGCTTGGAAGGGGGCAAGGTCTACGAGCAGTACTTC. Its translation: CASSLEGGKVYEQYF.

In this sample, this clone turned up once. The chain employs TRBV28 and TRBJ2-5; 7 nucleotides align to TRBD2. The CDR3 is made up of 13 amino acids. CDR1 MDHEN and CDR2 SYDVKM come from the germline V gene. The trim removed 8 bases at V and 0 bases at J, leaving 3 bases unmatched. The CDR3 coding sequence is TGTGCCAGCCGGGGAGGGAACCAAGAGACCCAGTACTTC. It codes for CASRGGNQETQYF.

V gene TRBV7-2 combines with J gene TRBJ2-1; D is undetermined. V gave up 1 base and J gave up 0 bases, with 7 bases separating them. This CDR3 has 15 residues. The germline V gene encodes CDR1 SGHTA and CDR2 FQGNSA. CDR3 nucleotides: TGTGCCAGCAGCTTAGATTTCAGCTCCTACAATGAGCAGTTCTTC. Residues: CASSLDFSSYNEQFF.

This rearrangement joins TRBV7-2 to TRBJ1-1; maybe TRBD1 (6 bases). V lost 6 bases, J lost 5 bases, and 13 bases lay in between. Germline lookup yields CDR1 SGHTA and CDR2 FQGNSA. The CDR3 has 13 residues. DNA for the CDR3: TGTGCCAGCAGTCAGGGGTTTCGGACTGAAGCTTTCTTT. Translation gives CASSQGFRTEAFF.

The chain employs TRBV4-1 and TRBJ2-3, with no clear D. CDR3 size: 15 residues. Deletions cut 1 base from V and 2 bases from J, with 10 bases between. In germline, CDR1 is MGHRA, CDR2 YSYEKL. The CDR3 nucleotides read TGCGCCAGCAGCCAAGTTCCAGAATCCACAGATACGCAGTATTTT. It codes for CASSQVPESTDTQYF.

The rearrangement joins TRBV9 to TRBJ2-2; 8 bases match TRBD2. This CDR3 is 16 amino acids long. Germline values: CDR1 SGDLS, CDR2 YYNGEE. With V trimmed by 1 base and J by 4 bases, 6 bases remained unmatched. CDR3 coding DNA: TGTGCCAGCAGCGTAAGAGCGGGAGATGGCACCGGGGAGCTGTTTTTT. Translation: CASSVRAGDGTGELFF.

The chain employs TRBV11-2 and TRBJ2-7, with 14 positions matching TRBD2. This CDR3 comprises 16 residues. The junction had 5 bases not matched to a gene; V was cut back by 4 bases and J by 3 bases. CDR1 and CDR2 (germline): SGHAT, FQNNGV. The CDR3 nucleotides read TGTGCCAGCAGCTCGGGACTAGCGGGAGAACTCTACGAGCAGTACTTC. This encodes CASSSGLAGELYEQYF.

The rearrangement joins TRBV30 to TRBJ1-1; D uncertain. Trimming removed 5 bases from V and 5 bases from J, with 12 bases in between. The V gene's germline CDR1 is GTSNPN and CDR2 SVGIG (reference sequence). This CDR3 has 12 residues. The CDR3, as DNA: TGTGCCTGGGGAGGGAGGGTTACTGAAGCTTTCTTT. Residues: CAWGGRVTEAFF. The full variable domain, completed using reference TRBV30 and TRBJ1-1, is SQTIHQWPATLVQPVGSPLSLECTVEGTSNPNLYWYRQAAGRGLQLLFYSVGIGQISSEVPQNLSASRPQDRQFILSSKKLLLSDSGFYLCAWGGRVTEAFFGQGTRLTVV.

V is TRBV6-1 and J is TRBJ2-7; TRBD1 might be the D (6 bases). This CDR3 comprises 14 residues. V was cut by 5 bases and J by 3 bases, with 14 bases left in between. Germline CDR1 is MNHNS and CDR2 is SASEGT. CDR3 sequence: CASSLGVGGYEQYF. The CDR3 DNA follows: TGTGCCAGCAGTTTGGGTGTAGGGGGCTACGAGCAGTACTTC.

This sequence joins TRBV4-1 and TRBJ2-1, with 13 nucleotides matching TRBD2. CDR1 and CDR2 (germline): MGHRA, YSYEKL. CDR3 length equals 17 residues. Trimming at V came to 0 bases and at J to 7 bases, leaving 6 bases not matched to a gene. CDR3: CASSQEPGLAGVNEQFF. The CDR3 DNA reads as TGCGCCAGCAGCCAAGAGCCAGGACTAGCGGGAGTGAATGAGCAGTTCTTC.

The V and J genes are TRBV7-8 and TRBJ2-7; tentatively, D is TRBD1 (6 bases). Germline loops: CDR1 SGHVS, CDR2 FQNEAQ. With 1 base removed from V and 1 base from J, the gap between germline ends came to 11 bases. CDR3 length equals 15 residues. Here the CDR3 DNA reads TGTGCCAGCAGCTTAGGTCGACAGGTATCCTACGAGCAGTACTTC. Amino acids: CASSLGRQVSYEQYF.